The rows below give T cell receptor beta chains drawn from one sample of a study of T cell repertoires in cytomegalovirus infection. TCRdb passed the reads through MiXCR, listing each CDR3 protein once. The data show more than 400,000 distinct CDR3 sequences, 26% seen once. Sequenced sample: PBMCs. These receptors were obtained from a human donor in good health (CMV status not recorded). Some clones in this sample may be carry-over from other donors' samples. Each CDR3 is given with its conserved first and last residue. The order of the fields is J gene, D gene, V gene, clone size, CDR3 protein, CDR3 DNA. D genes are given only for firm matches. A clone size is listed for some rows: how often the clone was seen (once, few, many), or a class if it is expanded.

j_gene: TRBJ2-3; d_gene: TRBD2; v_gene: TRBV12-3/TRBV12-4; abundance: few; CDR3aa: CASSPQAGVGTDTQYF; CDR3nt: TGTGCCAGCAGCCCACAAGCGGGAGTCGGCACAGATACGCAGTATTTT
j_gene: TRBJ1-3; d_gene: NA; v_gene: TRBV12-3/TRBV12-4; abundance: few; CDR3aa: CASSYQGRSGNTIYF; CDR3nt: TGTGCCAGCAGTTATCAGGGTCGCTCTGGAAACACCATATATTTT
j_gene: TRBJ2-7; d_gene: NA; v_gene: TRBV6-1; abundance: NA; CDR3aa: CASRDPTGEQYF; CDR3nt: TGTGCCAGCAGGGACCCCACCGGCGAGCAGTACTTC
j_gene: TRBJ2-1; d_gene: NA; v_gene: TRBV12-5; abundance: many; CDR3aa: CASGPGSRSNNEQFF; CDR3nt: TGTGCTAGTGGTCCCGGGAGCCGGAGTAACAATGAGCAGTTCTTC
j_gene: TRBJ2-1; d_gene: TRBD2; v_gene: TRBV2; abundance: NA; CDR3aa: CASSDEREVYNEQFF; CDR3nt: TGTGCCAGCAGTGACGAGCGGGAGGTCTACAATGAGCAGTTCTTC
j_gene: TRBJ1-2; d_gene: NA; v_gene: TRBV4-1; abundance: NA; CDR3aa: CASSQVHFLSGYTF; CDR3nt: TGCGCCAGCAGCCAAGTTCACTTTCTTAGTGGCTACACCTTC
j_gene: TRBJ1-1; d_gene: NA; v_gene: TRBV20-1; abundance: NA; CDR3aa: CSAPTTRGGNNDWNTEAFF; CDR3nt: TGCAGTGCACCAACAACTAGGGGTGGGAATAACGACTGGAACACTGAAGCTTTCTTT
j_gene: TRBJ2-2; d_gene: NA; v_gene: TRBV7-2; abundance: NA; CDR3aa: CASSLVGLATGELFF; CDR3nt: TGTGCCAGCAGCTTAGTTGGGTTAGCCACCGGGGAGCTGTTTTTT
j_gene: TRBJ1-2; d_gene: NA; v_gene: TRBV29-1; abundance: NA; CDR3aa: CSVEPGHYGYTF; CDR3nt: TGCAGCGTTGAACCAGGGCACTATGGCTACACCTTC
j_gene: TRBJ1-2; d_gene: NA; v_gene: TRBV28; abundance: NA; CDR3aa: CASAIQGNYGYTF; CDR3nt: TGTGCCAGCGCTATCCAGGGAAACTATGGCTACACCTTC
j_gene: TRBJ2-1; d_gene: NA; v_gene: TRBV19; abundance: NA; CDR3aa: CASRTVGGPYNEQFF; CDR3nt: TGTGCCAGTAGGACCGTAGGGGGGCCCTACAATGAGCAGTTCTTC
j_gene: TRBJ1-4; d_gene: NA; v_gene: TRBV12-3/TRBV12-4; abundance: few; CDR3aa: CASSPYNEKLFF; CDR3nt: TGTGCCAGCAGTCCGTATAATGAAAAACTGTTTTTT
j_gene: TRBJ2-3; d_gene: TRBD2; v_gene: TRBV12-3/TRBV12-4; abundance: few; CDR3aa: CASSLAGEVVDTQYF; CDR3nt: TGTGCCAGCAGTCTAGCGGGAGAAGTGGTAGATACGCAGTATTTT
j_gene: TRBJ2-5; d_gene: TRBD2; v_gene: TRBV6-2/TRBV6-3; abundance: NA; CDR3aa: CASSYGTSGMETQYF; CDR3nt: TGTGCCAGCAGTTACGGGACTAGCGGGATGGAGACCCAGTACTTC
j_gene: TRBJ1-1; d_gene: TRBD1; v_gene: TRBV2; abundance: few; CDR3aa: CASSEWRGRTKTEAFF; CDR3nt: TGTGCCAGCAGTGAATGGAGGGGGCGGACAAAGACTGAAGCTTTCTTT
j_gene: TRBJ2-7; d_gene: NA; v_gene: TRBV29-1; abundance: few; CDR3aa: CSAPGFHEQYF; CDR3nt: TGCAGCGCCCCGGGTTTCCACGAGCAGTACTTC
j_gene: TRBJ2-3; d_gene: TRBD1; v_gene: TRBV6-5; abundance: few; CDR3aa: CASSYRPGQGATDTQYF; CDR3nt: TGTGCCAGCAGTTACCGACCGGGACAGGGAGCAACAGATACGCAGTATTTT
j_gene: TRBJ2-5; d_gene: TRBD2; v_gene: TRBV7-2; abundance: many; CDR3aa: CASINQASGIHRAGETQYF; CDR3nt: TGTGCCAGCATCAATCAAGCTAGCGGGATACATCGGGCGGGGGAGACCCAGTACTTC
j_gene: TRBJ1-2; d_gene: NA; v_gene: TRBV12-3/TRBV12-4; abundance: few; CDR3aa: CASSLAGKSGYTF; CDR3nt: TGTGCCAGCAGTTTAGCCGGGAAGTCTGGCTACACCTTC
j_gene: TRBJ2-5; d_gene: NA; v_gene: TRBV7-7; abundance: many; CDR3aa: CATGPRQETQYF; CDR3nt: TGTGCTACCGGACCTCGCCAAGAGACCCAGTACTTC
j_gene: TRBJ2-1; d_gene: NA; v_gene: TRBV4-1; abundance: many; CDR3aa: CASSQAAHNEQFF; CDR3nt: TGCGCCAGCAGCCAAGCGGCACACAATGAGCAGTTCTTC
j_gene: TRBJ2-3; d_gene: TRBD1; v_gene: TRBV6-5; abundance: NA; CDR3aa: CASSYGTGPQYF; CDR3nt: TGTGCCAGCAGTTACGGGACAGGGCCGCAGTATTTT
j_gene: TRBJ1-1; d_gene: NA; v_gene: TRBV5-6; abundance: NA; CDR3aa: CASSLGPLVGTEAFF; CDR3nt: TGTGCCAGCAGCCTGGGACCGTTAGTTGGCACTGAAGCTTTCTTT
j_gene: TRBJ2-3; d_gene: NA; v_gene: TRBV4-1; abundance: NA; CDR3aa: CASSQHPELVTDTQYF; CDR3nt: TGCGCCAGCAGCCAACATCCCGAACTAGTGACAGATACGCAGTATTTT
j_gene: TRBJ2-1; d_gene: NA; v_gene: TRBV7-2; abundance: many; CDR3aa: CASSLRGAVNNEQFF; CDR3nt: TGTGCCAGCAGCTTACGTGGCGCAGTAAACAATGAGCAGTTCTTC
j_gene: TRBJ1-5; d_gene: NA; v_gene: TRBV27; abundance: few; CDR3aa: CASSPLPTASDNQPQHF; CDR3nt: TGTGCCAGCAGTCCCCTCCCCACGGCATCCGACAATCAGCCCCAGCATTTT
j_gene: TRBJ1-3; d_gene: NA; v_gene: TRBV19; abundance: NA; CDR3aa: CASSIDVSGAPGNTIYF; CDR3nt: TGTGCCAGTAGTATAGATGTCTCAGGGGCGCCGGGAAACACCATATATTTT
j_gene: TRBJ1-1; d_gene: NA; v_gene: TRBV6-8; abundance: NA; CDR3aa: CASSYRVENTEAFF; CDR3nt: TGTGCCAGCAGTTACAGAGTAGAGAACACTGAAGCTTTCTTT
j_gene: TRBJ1-1; d_gene: NA; v_gene: TRBV7-9; abundance: NA; CDR3aa: CASRGASGTTEAFF; CDR3nt: TGTGCCAGCAGGGGGGCCTCGGGGACCACTGAAGCTTTCTTT
j_gene: TRBJ2-2; d_gene: TRBD1; v_gene: TRBV5-1; abundance: NA; CDR3aa: CASSRDRPTGELFF; CDR3nt: TGCGCCAGCAGCCGGGACAGACCCACCGGGGAGCTGTTTTTT
j_gene: TRBJ2-1; d_gene: NA; v_gene: TRBV12-3/TRBV12-4; abundance: few; CDR3aa: CATAKVREGYEQFF; CDR3nt: TGTGCCACCGCCAAAGTCCGGGAAGGCTATGAGCAGTTCTTC
j_gene: TRBJ1-2; d_gene: NA; v_gene: TRBV12-3/TRBV12-4; abundance: many; CDR3aa: CASRGLMGRSNYGYTF; CDR3nt: TGTGCCAGCAGGGGTCTCATGGGCAGGTCCAACTATGGCTACACCTTC
j_gene: TRBJ2-5; d_gene: TRBD2; v_gene: TRBV7-2; abundance: NA; CDR3aa: CASSRGGVGTQYF; CDR3nt: TGTGCCAGCAGCCGGGGGGGGGTGGGGACCCAGTACTTC
j_gene: TRBJ2-7; d_gene: NA; v_gene: TRBV30; abundance: NA; CDR3aa: CAWSVADYEQYF; CDR3nt: TGTGCCTGGAGTGTGGCGGATTACGAGCAGTACTTC
j_gene: TRBJ2-1; d_gene: TRBD2; v_gene: TRBV7-6; abundance: few; CDR3aa: CASSLARGESDNEQFF; CDR3nt: TGTGCCAGCAGCTTAGCGCGGGGGGAAAGCGACAATGAGCAGTTCTTC
j_gene: TRBJ1-4; d_gene: TRBD1; v_gene: TRBV6-5; abundance: NA; CDR3aa: CASSQPGTGGEKLFF; CDR3nt: TGTGCCAGCAGTCAACCCGGGACAGGCGGTGAAAAACTGTTTTTT
j_gene: TRBJ2-3; d_gene: TRBD1; v_gene: TRBV7-3; abundance: NA; CDR3aa: CASSAKQGAFGDTQYF; CDR3nt: TGTGCCAGCAGCGCAAAACAGGGGGCCTTCGGAGATACGCAGTATTTT
j_gene: TRBJ1-1; d_gene: NA; v_gene: TRBV6-6; abundance: few; CDR3aa: CASTLQGYTEAFF; CDR3nt: TGTGCCAGCACCCTACAGGGCTACACTGAAGCTTTCTTT
j_gene: TRBJ2-2; d_gene: TRBD2; v_gene: TRBV6-5; abundance: NA; CDR3aa: CATHWTSGTTGELFF; CDR3nt: TGTGCCACCCACTGGACTAGCGGGACCACCGGGGAGCTGTTTTTT
j_gene: TRBJ2-3; d_gene: TRBD2; v_gene: TRBV7-2; abundance: few; CDR3aa: CASSLHSGSEVDTQYF; CDR3nt: TGTGCCAGCAGCTTACACAGCGGGAGTGAGGTAGATACGCAGTATTTT
j_gene: TRBJ2-1; d_gene: TRBD1; v_gene: TRBV19; abundance: few; CDR3aa: CASSSPGQGKYEQFF; CDR3nt: TGTGCCAGTAGTTCACCGGGACAGGGTAAATATGAGCAGTTCTTC